This TCR beta chain was identified in a study of blood T cell repertoires in COVID-19. Assay used: immunoSEQ multiplex PCR; TCRdb lists only in-frame clones, some missing. This table holds 150,000 or so clones, about 90% found once. Sequencing input: PBMCs or T cells enriched from blood (not recorded which). The source is a woman between 40 and 55 years old who had been exposed to COVID-19.

The CDR3 bases are TGTGCCAGCAGCCGGCCTAGCGGGGGGGTTTTTTCTGGGGCCAACGTCCTGACTTTC. Translating gives CASSRPSGGVFSGANVLTF. V and J are TRBV3-1 (or the pseudogene TRBV3-2) and TRBJ2-6; 12 bases line up with TRBD2. V trimming: 4 bases; J trimming: 1 base; junction bases outside the gene matches: 8. This CDR3 comprises 19 residues. Germline V gene data show CDR1 as LGHDT and CDR2 as YNNKEL (reference sequence).